This T cell receptor (beta chain) was identified in a study of shared clonotypes between healthy human individuals. The wider study: CD8 memory received one plate per donor, CD8 naive two, CD4 memory three and CD4 naive three. Whole-study results and caveats: Donor clonotype sharing was expected to depend on sequencing depth.

CDR3 length: 14 amino acids. Per germline, CDR1 SGHTA and CDR2 FQGNSA. Deletions cut 2 bases from V and 4 bases from J, with 12 bases between. This clone was recorded only once. The antigen remains unidentified. Using immunoSEQ multiplex PCR, the repertoire was profiled, and TCRdb retains in-frame clones only, with some absent. The sample lists about 990,000 clones, about 84% seen once, with 0.55% to 0.7% in the top ten. Material for sequencing was memory CD4+ T cells from PBMCs. Subset here: CD45RA-negative fraction. The TCR originated in a man between 18 and 29 years old in good health. Some clones in this sample may be carry-over from other donors' samples. The gene calls are TRBV7-2 and TRBJ2-7; unclear D gene. The CDR3 sequence is CASSLMSGGYEQYF. The DNA for the CDR3 is TGTGCCAGCAGCTTAATGAGTGGTGGATACGAGCAGTACTTC.